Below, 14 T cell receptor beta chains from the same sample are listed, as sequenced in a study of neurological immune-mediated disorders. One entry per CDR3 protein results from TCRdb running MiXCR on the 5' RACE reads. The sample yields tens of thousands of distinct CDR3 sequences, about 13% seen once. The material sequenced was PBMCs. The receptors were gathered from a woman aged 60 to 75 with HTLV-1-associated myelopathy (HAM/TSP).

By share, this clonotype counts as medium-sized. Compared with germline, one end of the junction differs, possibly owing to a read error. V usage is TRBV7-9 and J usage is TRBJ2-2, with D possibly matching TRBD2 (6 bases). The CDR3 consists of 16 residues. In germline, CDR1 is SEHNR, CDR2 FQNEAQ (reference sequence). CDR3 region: CASSFGSSQGTGEVFF. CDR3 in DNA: TGTGCCAGCAGCTTCGGATCGTCGCAGGGCACCGGGGAGGTGTTTTTT. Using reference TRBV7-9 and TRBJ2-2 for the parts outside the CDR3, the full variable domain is DTGVSQNPRHKITKRGQNVTFRCDPISEHNRLYWYRQTLGQGPEFLTYFQNEAQLEKSRLLSDRFSAERPKGSFSTLEIQRTEQGDSAMYLCASSFGSSQGTGEVFFGEGSRLTVL.

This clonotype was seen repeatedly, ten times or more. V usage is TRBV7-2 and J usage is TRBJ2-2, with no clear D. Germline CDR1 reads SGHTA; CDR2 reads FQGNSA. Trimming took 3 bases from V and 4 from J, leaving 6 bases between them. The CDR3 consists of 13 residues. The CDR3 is CASSFDPTGELFF. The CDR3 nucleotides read TGTGCCAGCAGCTTCGACCCCACCGGGGAGCTGTTTTTT.

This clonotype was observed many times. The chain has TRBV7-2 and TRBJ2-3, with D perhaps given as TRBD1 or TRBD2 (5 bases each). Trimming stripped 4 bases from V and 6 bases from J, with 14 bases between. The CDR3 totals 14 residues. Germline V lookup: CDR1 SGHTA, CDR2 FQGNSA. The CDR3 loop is CASSSNSGSDTQYF. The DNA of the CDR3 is TGTGCCAGCAGCTCCAACTCAGGGAGTGATACGCAGTATTTT.

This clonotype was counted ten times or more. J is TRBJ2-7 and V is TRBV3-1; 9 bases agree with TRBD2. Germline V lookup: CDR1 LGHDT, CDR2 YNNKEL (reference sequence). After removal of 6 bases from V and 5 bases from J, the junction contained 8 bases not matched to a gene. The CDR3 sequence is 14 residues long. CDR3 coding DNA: TGTGCCAGCAGTCGGGAGGGGACTAGCCACGAGCAGTACTTC. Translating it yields CASSREGTSHEQYF.

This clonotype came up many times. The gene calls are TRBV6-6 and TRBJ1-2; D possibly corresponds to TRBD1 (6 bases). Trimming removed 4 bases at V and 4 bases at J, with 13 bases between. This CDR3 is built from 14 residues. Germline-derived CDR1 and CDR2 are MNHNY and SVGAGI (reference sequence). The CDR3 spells CASSWDTSSYGYTF. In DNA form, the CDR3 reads TGTGCCAGCAGTTGGGACACCTCTAGCTATGGCTACACCTTC.

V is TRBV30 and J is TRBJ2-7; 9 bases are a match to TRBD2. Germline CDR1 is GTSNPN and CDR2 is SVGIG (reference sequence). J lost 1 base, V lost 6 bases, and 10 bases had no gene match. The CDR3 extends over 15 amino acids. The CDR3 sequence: CACNPGLAFSYEQYF. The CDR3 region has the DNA TGTGCCTGCAACCCGGGACTAGCTTTTTCCTACGAGCAGTACTTC. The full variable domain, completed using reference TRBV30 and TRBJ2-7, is SQTIHQWPATLVQPVGSPLSLECTVEGTSNPNLYWYRQAAGRGLQLLFYSVGIGQISSEVPQNLSASRPQDRQFILSSKKLLLSDSGFYLCACNPGLAFSYEQYFGPGTRLTVT.

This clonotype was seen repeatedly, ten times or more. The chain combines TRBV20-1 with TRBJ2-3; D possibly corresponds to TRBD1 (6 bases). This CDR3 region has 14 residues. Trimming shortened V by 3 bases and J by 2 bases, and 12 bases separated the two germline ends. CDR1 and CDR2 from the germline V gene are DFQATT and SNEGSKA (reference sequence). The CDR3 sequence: CSASGTTFTDTQYF. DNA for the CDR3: TGCAGTGCTAGCGGGACAACCTTCACAGATACGCAGTATTTT.

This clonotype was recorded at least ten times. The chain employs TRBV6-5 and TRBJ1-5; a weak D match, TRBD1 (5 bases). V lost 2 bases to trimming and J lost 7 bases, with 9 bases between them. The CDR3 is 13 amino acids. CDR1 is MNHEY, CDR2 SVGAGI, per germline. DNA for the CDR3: TGTGCCAGCAGTTACCAACGGGGGCAGCCCCAGCATTTT. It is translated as CASSYQRGQPQHF.

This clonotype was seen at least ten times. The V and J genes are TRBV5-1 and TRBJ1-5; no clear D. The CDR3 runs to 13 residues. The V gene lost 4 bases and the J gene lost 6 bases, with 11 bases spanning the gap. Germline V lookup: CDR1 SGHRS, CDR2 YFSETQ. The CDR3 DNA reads TGCGCCAGCAGCCCGGACGGGGTTCAGCCCCAGCATTTT. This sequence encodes CASSPDGVQPQHF.

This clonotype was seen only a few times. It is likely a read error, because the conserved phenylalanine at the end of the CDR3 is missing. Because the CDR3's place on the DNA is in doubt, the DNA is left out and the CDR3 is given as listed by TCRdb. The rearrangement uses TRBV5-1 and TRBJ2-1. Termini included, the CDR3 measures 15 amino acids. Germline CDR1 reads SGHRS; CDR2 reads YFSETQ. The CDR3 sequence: CASSRGSNEYNEQLV.

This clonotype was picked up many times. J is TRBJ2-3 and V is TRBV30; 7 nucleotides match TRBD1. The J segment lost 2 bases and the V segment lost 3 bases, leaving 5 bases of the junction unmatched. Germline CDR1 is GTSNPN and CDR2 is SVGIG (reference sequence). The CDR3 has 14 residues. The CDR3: CAWSPGQATDTQYF. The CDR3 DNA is TGTGCCTGGAGCCCAGGACAGGCCACAGATACGCAGTATTTT.

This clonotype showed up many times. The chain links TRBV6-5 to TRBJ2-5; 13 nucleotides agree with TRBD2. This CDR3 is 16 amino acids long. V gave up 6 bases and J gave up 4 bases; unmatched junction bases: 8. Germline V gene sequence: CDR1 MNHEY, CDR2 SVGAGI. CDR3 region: CASRPGLAGVVETQYF. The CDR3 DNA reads TGTGCCAGCAGACCTGGACTAGCGGGAGTGGTAGAGACCCAGTACTTC.

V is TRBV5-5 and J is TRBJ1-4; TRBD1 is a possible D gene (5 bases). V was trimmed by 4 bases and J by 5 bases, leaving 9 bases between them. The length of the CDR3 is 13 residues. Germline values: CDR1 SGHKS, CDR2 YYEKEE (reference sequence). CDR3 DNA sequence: TGTGCCAGCAGCCAGACAGTGAATGAAAAACTGTTTTTT. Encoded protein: CASSQTVNEKLFF.

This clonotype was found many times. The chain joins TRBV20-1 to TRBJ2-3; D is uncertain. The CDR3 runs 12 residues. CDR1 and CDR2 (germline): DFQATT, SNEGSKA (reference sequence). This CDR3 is CSPIPRTDTQYF. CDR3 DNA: TGCAGCCCAATACCCCGCACAGATACGCAGTATTTT.